The T cell receptor beta chain under discussion was sequenced for a study of blood T cells in healthy people across ages (dated by TCRdb to the mid-2010s). Regarding the research as a whole: Template switching captured roughly one uniquely barcoded TCR beta cDNA molecule per two T cells in model experiments. The study analyzed two additional independent replicas of 1 million unique cDNA reads from the same blood draw for two donors, one aged 18 to 30 and one aged 80 or older. To avoid experimental bias, donors of different ages were randomly spread across the sequencing lanes. The study measured age-related changes in TCR beta repertoire diversity using deep sequencing normalized with unique cDNA molecular identifiers. The donors were divided into four age groups: young (average approximately 16 years), middle-aged (approximately 39), aged (roughly 60) and long-lived (82).

Systemically healthy Caucasian individuals from Russia, around 39 in total and aged about 6 to 100 years, were included as donors. Around 10 milliliters of peripheral blood were collected from each donor into EDTA-treated Vacutainer tubes. PBMCs were isolated by Ficoll-Paque density-gradient centrifugation, with at least 6 million obtained per sample. Total RNA, at least 6 micrograms per sample, was extracted from PBMCs with Trizol reagent. For every donor, an aliquot of PBMCs went through flow cytometry to measure the percentages of naive CD45RAhigh/CD27high T cells. This clonotype showed up just a few times. This receptor's antigen is unknown. No base qualities exist here, and no much larger clone lies one base off it. Broad study findings and their caveats: Compared with the aged group, more naive CD4+ T cells, fewer expanded clones and increased TCR diversity were shown by the long-lived group, suggesting age selection. Donor CMV infection status was unknown, potentially confounding age-related changes in expanded clonotypes. Observed TCR beta diversity per million T cells fell roughly linearly with age, and a significant reduction was already apparent by age about 36. Because profiling used bulk unsorted PBMCs, naive and antigen-experienced compartments could not be compared conclusively. Observed TCR beta diversity correlated strongly with the percentage of naive T cells measured by flow cytometry. Estimates of total diversity based on one million sequenced T cells were considered lower bounds and underestimates.

Ends trimmed: V by 5 bases, J by 6 bases; bases unmatched to a gene: 4. CDR1 and CDR2, looked up from the germline V gene, are MNHEY and SVGAGI. Measured from the cysteine to the phenylalanine, the CDR3 is 13 residues long. Only the CDR3 DNA stays, 39 bases, in frame from base 1. The library was obtained by 5' RACE. The sequencing machine was an Illumina HiSeq 2500. The second PCR ran for about 7 to 11 cycles and used a J-beta primer mix along with a sample-barcoded 5' primer. A unique molecular identifier was introduced onto each TCR beta cDNA molecule by a template-switch 5' adaptor carrying 12 random nucleotides. Each sample yielded at least 3 million CDR3-containing paired-end reads. The Mint cDNA synthesis kit, primed by a TRBC-specific oligonucleotide, was used to synthesize first-strand cDNA from all RNA. Following uracil-DNA glycosylase treatment, all cDNA underwent a first 18-cycle PCR with the universal primers M1SS and BC2_uni_R. The study's own analysis went as follows. Each sample was normalized by randomly selecting 1 million high-quality reads, each carrying a distinct molecular identifier. Instead of being binned into consensus sequences, reads with shared molecular identifiers were discarded. MiTCR, with a Q25 quality threshold and the strictest error-elimination algorithm, was used for CDR3 identification, clonotype clustering and error correction. A nonparametric unseen species model using Euler transformation provided a lower-bound estimate of total TCR beta diversity. TCRdb redid the processing of the public reads, applying fastp at Q25 and MiXCR, and retained in-frame beta chains. Identical CDR3 protein sequences are pooled into one entry, listed with their most common genes and DNA. These V and J calls derive from TCRdb rather than the authors' analysis. In this sample the table shows 850,000 to 1,300,000 distinct CDR3 sequences, 40% to 45% of which occur a single time. In total, the top ten clones hold approximately 20% of the sample.

The chain uses TRBV6-5 and TRBJ2-7, with 10 bases matching TRBD1. Sequences were obtained from blood. The receptor's source is a woman aged 55-69 years in good health. The CDR3 has the sequence CASSIDRGLEQYF. The DNA sequence reads TGTGCCAGCAGTATTGACAGGGGGCTCGAGCAGTACTTC.